Listed below are T cell receptor beta chains from one sample, sequenced in a study of blood T cell repertoires in COVID-19. Assay used: immunoSEQ multiplex PCR; TCRdb lists only in-frame clones, some missing. The sample consists of approximately 190,000 clones, about 88% of them appearing once. The sequencing input was peripheral blood. Source of these receptors: a man aged 35 to 55 with active or convalescent COVID-19. The CDR3 runs from the conserved cysteine through the conserved F or W. The D gene is left open where the match is weak. Rows may omit the clone size; those that give it use once, few, many or a size class.

-	-	TRBJ1-5	TRBV11-3	CASSLVLPGFRGNQPQHF	TGTGCCAGCAGCTTAGTTTTACCAGGGTTTAGGGGAAATCAGCCCCAGCATTTT
-	-	TRBJ2-5	TRBV2	CASRLGTRGETQYF	TGTGCCAGCAGGCTAGGGACGCGGGGAGAGACCCAGTACTTC
few	TRBD1	TRBJ1-1	TRBV6-5	CASSFGQGGTEAFF	TGTGCCAGCAGCTTTGGACAGGGCGGCACTGAAGCTTTCTTT
once	-	TRBJ1-4	TRBV2	CARAGEHNNEKLFF	TGTGCCAGGGCGGGGGAACATAATAATGAAAAACTGTTTTTT
-	-	TRBJ1-1	TRBV11-2	CASSSHKSEAFF	TGTGCCAGCAGCTCCCATAAGAGTGAAGCTTTCTTT
-	-	TRBJ1-3	TRBV29-1	CSVGTYRSGNTIYF	TGCAGCGTTGGAACCTACAGGTCTGGAAACACCATATATTTT
-	-	TRBJ1-1	TRBV30	CAWSVAGGTEAFF	TGTGCCTGGAGTGTAGCGGGCGGCACTGAAGCTTTCTTT
-	TRBD1	TRBJ1-5	TRBV28	CASSQGTGRGNQPQHF	TGTGCCAGCAGTCAAGGGACAGGTCGGGGCAATCAGCCCCAGCATTTT
-	-	TRBJ1-1	TRBV19	CASSKDGNTEAFF	TGTGCCAGTAGTAAAGACGGGAACACTGAAGCTTTCTTT
-	-	TRBJ2-7	TRBV28	CASQQGFYSYEQYF	TGTGCCAGCCAGCAGGGGTTTTATAGCTACGAGCAGTACTTC
-	TRBD1	TRBJ1-2	TRBV3-1/TRBV3-2	CASSQNLAGGGYGYTF	TGTGCCAGCAGCCAGAACCTCGCAGGGGGCGGGTATGGCTACACCTTC
few	TRBD1	TRBJ2-7	TRBV7-9	CASSPQGDSYEQYF	TGTGCCAGCAGTCCACAGGGGGACTCCTACGAGCAGTACTTC
-	TRBD1	TRBJ2-4	TRBV23-1	CASSQSTGVLAKNIQYF	TGCGCCAGCAGTCAATCGACAGGGGTCTTGGCCAAAAACATTCAGTACTTC
-	TRBD1	TRBJ2-1	TRBV7-8	CATVRDSDNEQFF	TGTGCCACAGTCAGGGACAGCGACAATGAGCAGTTCTTC
once	-	TRBJ1-2	TRBV25-1	CASSDLDSPYGYTF	TGTGCCAGCAGTGACCTGGACAGCCCATATGGCTACACCTTC